The 9 T cell receptor beta chains below come from one sample, sequenced in a study of PD-1 blockade in classical Hodgkin lymphoma. Brentuximab vedotin exposure varied among the patients, all of whom had relapsed after autologous stem cell transplantation. Assay: immunoSEQ multiplex PCR; the TCRdb copy retains only in-frame clones and omits some. This sample carries 12,000 or so clones, over 75% of them seen once, and the ten largest clones take under 30%. Sequences were derived from peripheral blood mononuclear cells (PBMCs), sampled at baseline. Receptors were obtained from a human donor with classical Hodgkin lymphoma.

V is TRBV10-3 and J is TRBJ1-2, with 7 bases that match TRBD1. Germline V gives CDR1 ENHRY, CDR2 SYGVKD. This CDR3 is 15 amino acids long. V shed 6 bases, J shed 2 bases, and the junction held 9 bases outside the gene matches. Here the CDR3 DNA reads TGTGCCATCAGGGAGGGGACAGACAACAACTATGGCTACACCTTC. Translation: CAIREGTDNNYGYTF.

This chain uses TRBV7-9 with TRBJ1-2; D ambiguous. Deletions cut 6 bases from V and 5 bases from J, with 16 bases between. This CDR3 has 14 residues. In germline, CDR1 is SEHNR, CDR2 FQNEAQ (reference sequence). DNA for the CDR3: TGTGCCAGCAGGCCCCCGGGGAATATGTATGGCTACACCTTC. Its translation: CASRPPGNMYGYTF.

This clone has only one observation. J is TRBJ1-1 and V is TRBV5-4, with TRBD1 identical over 7 bases. CDR1 SGHNT and CDR2 YYREEE come from the germline V gene (reference sequence). The CDR3 is made up of 14 amino acids. Unmatched junction bases numbered 7, after V lost 3 bases and J lost 5 bases. The CDR3 here is CASSYDRVRTEAFF. The CDR3 DNA reads TGTGCCAGCAGCTATGACAGGGTTCGGACTGAAGCTTTCTTT.

The V and J genes are TRBV30 and TRBJ2-5; no firm D call. V was pared by 3 bases and J by 0 bases, with 2 bases between. This CDR3 has 11 residues. Germline V gene lookup returns CDR1 GTSNPN and CDR2 SVGIG (reference sequence). CDR3 DNA sequence: TGTGCCTGGAGGGACCAAGAGACCCAGTACTTC. As protein: CAWRDQETQYF.

The rearrangement uses TRBV7-6 and TRBJ1-6, with 10 bases that match TRBD1. The ends lost 5 bases at V and 7 bases at J; junction bases unmatched: 5. Per germline, CDR1 SGHVS and CDR2 FNYEAQ. The CDR3 covers 15 residues. The CDR3 DNA reads as TGTGCCAGCAGCCGGACAGGGGGAAACAATTCACCCCTCCACTTT. Translated: CASSRTGGNNSPLHF. Using reference TRBV7-6 and TRBJ1-6 for the parts outside the CDR3, the full variable domain is GAGVSQSPRYKVTKRGQDVALRCDPISGHVSLYWYRQALGQGPEFLTYFNYEAQQDKSGLPNDRFSAERPEGSISTLTIQRTEQRDSAMYRCASSRTGGNNSPLHFGNGTRLTVT.

This rearrangement joins TRBV7-9 to TRBJ1-1; D is uncertain. Germline V gene sequence: CDR1 SEHNR, CDR2 FQNEAQ (reference sequence). The CDR3 loop spans 11 amino acids. V lost 5 bases to trimming and J lost 3 bases, with 4 bases between them. The CDR3 is CASSRDTEAFF. The CDR3 region has the DNA TGTGCCAGCAGCCGGGACACTGAAGCTTTCTTT. Full variable domain (rest looked up from reference TRBV7-9 and TRBJ1-1): DTGVSQNPRHKITKRGQNVTFRCDPISEHNRLYWYRQTLGQGPEFLTYFQNEAQLEKSRLLSDRFSAERPKGSFSTLEIQRTEQGDSAMYLCASSRDTEAFFGQGTRLTVV.

V and J are TRBV5-1 and TRBJ1-2, with no clear D. V was pared by 4 bases and J by 2 bases, with 9 bases between. This CDR3 has 13 residues. Germline-derived CDR1 and CDR2 are SGHRS and YFSETQ. CDR3 sequence reads: CASSVDINYGYTF. CDR3 nucleotide sequence: TGCGCCAGCAGCGTAGACATCAACTATGGCTACACCTTC.

The chain employs TRBV9 and TRBJ2-2; the D gene is possibly TRBD2 (6 bases). The V and J ends lost 2 bases and 7 bases respectively, with 12 bases between them. The germline V gene has CDR1 SGDLS and CDR2 YYNGEE. CDR3 length: 14 amino acids. CDR3 amino acids: CASSVGLPGGELFF. For the CDR3, the DNA is TGTGCCAGCAGCGTGGGACTCCCCGGCGGGGAGCTGTTTTTT.

This clone was detected a few times. The chain couples TRBV5-4 to TRBJ2-3, with 11 bases lining up with TRBD2. Germline loops: CDR1 SGHNT, CDR2 YYREEE (reference sequence). V lost 0 bases and J lost 0; bases outside the gene matches: 9. CDR3 length equals 19 residues. The CDR3 DNA reads TGTGCCAGCAGCTTGGGAGCTAGCGGGGGGCCGTATAGCACAGATACGCAGTATTTT. It specifies CASSLGASGGPYSTDTQYF. Using reference TRBV5-4 and TRBJ2-3 for the parts outside the CDR3, the full variable domain is ETGVTQSPTHLIKTRGQQVTLRCSSQSGHNTVSWYQQALGQGPQFIFQYYREEENGRGNFPPRFSGLQFPNYSSELNVNALELDDSALYLCASSLGASGGPYSTDTQYFGPGTRLTVL.